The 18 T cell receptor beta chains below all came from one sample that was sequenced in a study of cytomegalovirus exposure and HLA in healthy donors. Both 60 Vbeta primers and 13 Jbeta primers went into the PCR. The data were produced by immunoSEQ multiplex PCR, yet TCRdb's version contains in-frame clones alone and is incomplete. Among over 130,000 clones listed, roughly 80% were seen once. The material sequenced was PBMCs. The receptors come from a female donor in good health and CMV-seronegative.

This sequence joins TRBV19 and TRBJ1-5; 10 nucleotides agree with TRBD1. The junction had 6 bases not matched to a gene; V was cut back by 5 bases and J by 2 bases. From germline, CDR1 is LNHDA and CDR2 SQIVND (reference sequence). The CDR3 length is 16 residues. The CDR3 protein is CASSRQGARGNQPQHF. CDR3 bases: TGTGCCAGTAGTCGACAGGGGGCGCGGGGCAATCAGCCCCAGCATTTT.

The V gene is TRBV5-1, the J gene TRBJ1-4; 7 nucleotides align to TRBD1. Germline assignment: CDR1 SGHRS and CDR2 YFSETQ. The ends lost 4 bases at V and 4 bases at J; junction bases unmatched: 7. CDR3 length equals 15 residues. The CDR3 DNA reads TGCGCCAGCAGCCTGCAGGGGGTTATTAATGAAAAACTGTTTTTT. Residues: CASSLQGVINEKLFF.

The DNA for the CDR3 is TGTGCCAGCAGCTTAAACAGGGAAGAGACCCAGTACTTC. This gives the protein CASSLNREETQYF. This rearrangement joins TRBV7-7 to TRBJ2-5, with D possibly being TRBD1 (6 bases). Germline V CDR1 and CDR2: SSHAT, FNYEAQ (reference sequence). Trimming shortened V by 2 bases and J by 3 bases, and 7 bases separated the two germline ends. The length of the CDR3 is 13 residues.

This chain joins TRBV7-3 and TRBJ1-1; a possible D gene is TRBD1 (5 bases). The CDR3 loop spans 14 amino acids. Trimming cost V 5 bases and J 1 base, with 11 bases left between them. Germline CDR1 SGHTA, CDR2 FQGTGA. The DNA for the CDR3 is TGTGCCAGCAGCCTTGACAGATCGAACACTGAAGCTTTCTTT. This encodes CASSLDRSNTEAFF.

CDR3 sequence reads: CASSWTSGSNTGELFF. CDR3 DNA: TGTGCCAGCAGCTGGACTAGCGGGTCGAACACCGGGGAGCTGTTTTTT. The chain recombines TRBV7-6 with TRBJ2-2; 11 nucleotides match TRBD2. V dropped 4 bases and J dropped 0; count of bases not matched to a gene: 1. The CDR3 length is 16 residues. Per the germline V gene, CDR1 is SGHVS and CDR2 is FNYEAQ.

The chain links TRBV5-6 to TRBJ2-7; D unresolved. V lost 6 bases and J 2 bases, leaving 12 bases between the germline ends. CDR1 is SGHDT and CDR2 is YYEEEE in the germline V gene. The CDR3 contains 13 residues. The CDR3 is CASTSEAPYEQYF. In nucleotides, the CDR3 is TGTGCCAGCACTTCTGAGGCACCCTACGAGCAGTACTTC.

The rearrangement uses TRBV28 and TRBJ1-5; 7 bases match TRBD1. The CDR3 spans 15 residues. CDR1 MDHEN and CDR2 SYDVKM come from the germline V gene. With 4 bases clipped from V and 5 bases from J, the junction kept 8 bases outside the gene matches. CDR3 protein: CASSSQGGRYQPQHF. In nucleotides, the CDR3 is TGTGCCAGCAGTTCCCAGGGGGGAAGATATCAGCCCCAGCATTTT.

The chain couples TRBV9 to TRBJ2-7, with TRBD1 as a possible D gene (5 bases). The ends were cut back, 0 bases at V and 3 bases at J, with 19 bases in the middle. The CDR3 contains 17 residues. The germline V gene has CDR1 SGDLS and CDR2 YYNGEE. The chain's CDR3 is CASSVGAGIPNLYEQYF. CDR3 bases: TGTGCCAGCAGCGTAGGGGCAGGGATACCCAACCTCTACGAGCAGTACTTC.

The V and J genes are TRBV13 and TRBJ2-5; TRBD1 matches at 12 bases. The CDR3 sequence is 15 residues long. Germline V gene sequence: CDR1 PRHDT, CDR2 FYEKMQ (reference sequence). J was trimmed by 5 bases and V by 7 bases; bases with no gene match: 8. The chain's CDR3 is CASTLGQGAWETQYF. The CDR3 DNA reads TGTGCCAGCACCCTGGGACAGGGGGCTTGGGAGACCCAGTACTTC.

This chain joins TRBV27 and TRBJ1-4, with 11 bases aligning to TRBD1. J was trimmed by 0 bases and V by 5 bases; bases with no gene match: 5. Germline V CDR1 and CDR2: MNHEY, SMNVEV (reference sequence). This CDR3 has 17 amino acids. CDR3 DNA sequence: TGTGCCAGCAGTCGTTGGACAGGGGGCACAACTAATGAAAAACTGTTTTTT. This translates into CASSRWTGGTTNEKLFF.

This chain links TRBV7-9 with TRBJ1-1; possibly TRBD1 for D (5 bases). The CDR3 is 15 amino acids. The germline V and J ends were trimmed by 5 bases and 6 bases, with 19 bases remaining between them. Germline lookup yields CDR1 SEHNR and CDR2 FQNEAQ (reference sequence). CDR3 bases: TGTGCCAGCAGCGGGTTTCTGGCAGGGTACCCTGAAGCTTTCTTT. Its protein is CASSGFLAGYPEAFF.

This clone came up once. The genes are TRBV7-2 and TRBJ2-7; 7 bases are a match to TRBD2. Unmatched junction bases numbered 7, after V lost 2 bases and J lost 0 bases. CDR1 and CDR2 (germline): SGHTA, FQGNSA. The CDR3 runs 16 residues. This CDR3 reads CASSLRVAGNSYEQYF. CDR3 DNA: TGTGCCAGCAGCTTAAGGGTAGCGGGTAACTCCTACGAGCAGTACTTC.

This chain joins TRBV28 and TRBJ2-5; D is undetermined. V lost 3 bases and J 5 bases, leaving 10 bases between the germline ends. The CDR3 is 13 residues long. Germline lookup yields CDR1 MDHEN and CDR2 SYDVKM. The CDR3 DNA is TGTGCCAGCAGTTTGGGCAGGAAGGAGACCCAGTACTTC. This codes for CASSLGRKETQYF. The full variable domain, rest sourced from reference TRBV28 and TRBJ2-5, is DVKVTQSSRYLVKRTGEKVFLECVQDMDHENMFWYRQDPGLGLRLIYFSYDVKMKEKGDIPEGYSVSREKKERFSLILESASTNQTSMYLCASSLGRKETQYFGPGTRLLVL.

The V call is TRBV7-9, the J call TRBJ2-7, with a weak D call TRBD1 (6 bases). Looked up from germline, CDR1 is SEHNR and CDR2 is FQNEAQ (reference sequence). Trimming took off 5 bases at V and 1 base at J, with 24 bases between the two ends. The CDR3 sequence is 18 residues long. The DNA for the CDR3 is TGTGCCAGCAGCCCACGGGCTTCAGGGGACGGACAATCCTACGAGCAGTACTTC. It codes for CASSPRASGDGQSYEQYF.

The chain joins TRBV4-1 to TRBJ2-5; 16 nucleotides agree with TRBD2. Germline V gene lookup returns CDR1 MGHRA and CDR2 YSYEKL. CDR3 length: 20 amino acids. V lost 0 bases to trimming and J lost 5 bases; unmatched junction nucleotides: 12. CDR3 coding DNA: TGCGCCAGCAGCCAAGATGCGGGGACTAGCGGGAGGGCTCTTCTCGAGACCCAGTACTTC. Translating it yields CASSQDAGTSGRALLETQYF.

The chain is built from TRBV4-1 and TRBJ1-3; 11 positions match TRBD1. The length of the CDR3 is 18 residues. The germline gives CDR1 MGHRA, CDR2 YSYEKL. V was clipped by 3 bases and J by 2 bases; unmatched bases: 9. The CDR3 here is CASSQRRRDRGTGNTIYF. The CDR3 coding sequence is TGCGCCAGCAGCCAGCGTCGCCGGGACAGGGGGACTGGAAACACCATATATTTT.

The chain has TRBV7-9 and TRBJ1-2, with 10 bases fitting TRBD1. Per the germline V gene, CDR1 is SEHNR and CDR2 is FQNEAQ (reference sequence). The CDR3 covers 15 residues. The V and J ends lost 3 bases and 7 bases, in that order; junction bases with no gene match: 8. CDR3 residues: CASSLSGTGEIGYTF. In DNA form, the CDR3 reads TGTGCCAGCAGCTTGAGCGGGACAGGGGAAATTGGCTACACCTTC. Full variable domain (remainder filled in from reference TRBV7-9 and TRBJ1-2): DTGVSQNPRHKITKRGQNVTFRCDPISEHNRLYWYRQTLGQGPEFLTYFQNEAQLEKSRLLSDRFSAERPKGSFSTLEIQRTEQGDSAMYLCASSLSGTGEIGYTFGSGTRLTVV.

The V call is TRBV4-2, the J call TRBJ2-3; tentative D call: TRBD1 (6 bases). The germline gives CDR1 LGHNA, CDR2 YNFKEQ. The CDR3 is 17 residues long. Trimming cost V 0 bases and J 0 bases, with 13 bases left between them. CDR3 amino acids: CASSQDRGGSSTDTQYF. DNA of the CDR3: TGTGCCAGCAGCCAAGACCGAGGGGGTTCTAGCACAGATACGCAGTATTTT.